This T cell receptor (beta chain) was found in a study of T cells in Graves' hyperthyroidism and ophthalmopathy. A few counts support this clonotype. Germline trimming cut 6 bases from V and 5 bases from J; bases unmatched to any gene: 10. Germline V CDR1 and CDR2: MGHRA, YSYEKL. The CDR3 sequence is 15 residues long. RNA transcripts yielded amplified TCR beta CDR3 regions. First-round RT-PCR targeting the TCR CDR3 was performed with the HTBI primer set. TCRdb itself ran the multiplex PCR reads through MiXCR, one entry per CDR3 protein. The table shows about 600,000 distinct CDR3 sequences, with over 12% occurring only once.

V and J are TRBV4-1 and TRBJ2-7; 10 positions match TRBD1. The specimen sequenced was blood. The receptor's source is a woman aged 18-30 years with Graves' ophthalmopathy. CDR3 DNA: TGCGCCAGCAGTAACCCGGGACAGGGGAGTCACGAGCAGTACTTC. The encoded protein is CASSNPGQGSHEQYF.